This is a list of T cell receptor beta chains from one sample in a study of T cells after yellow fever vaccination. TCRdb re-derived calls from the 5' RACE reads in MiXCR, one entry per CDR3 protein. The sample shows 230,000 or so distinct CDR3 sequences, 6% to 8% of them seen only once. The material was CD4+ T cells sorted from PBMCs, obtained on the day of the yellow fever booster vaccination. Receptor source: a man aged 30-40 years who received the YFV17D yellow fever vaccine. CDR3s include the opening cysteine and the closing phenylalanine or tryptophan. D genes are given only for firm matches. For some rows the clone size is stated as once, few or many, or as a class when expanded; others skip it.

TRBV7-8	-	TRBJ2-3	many	CASSANLLAQYF	TGTGCCAGCAGCGCTAATCTCCTAGCGCAGTATTTT
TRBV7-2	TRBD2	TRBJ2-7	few	CASRRTSDPSYEQYF	TGTGCCAGCAGGCGTACTAGCGACCCCTCCTACGAGCAGTACTTC
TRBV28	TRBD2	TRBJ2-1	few	CASSISGRAINEQFF	TGTGCCAGCAGTATTAGCGGGAGGGCCATAAATGAGCAGTTCTTC
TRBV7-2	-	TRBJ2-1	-	CASSFDVEQFF	TGTGCCAGCAGCTTCGACGTGGAGCAGTTCTTC
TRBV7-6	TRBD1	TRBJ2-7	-	CASSSTVAGTGSTYEQYF	TGTGCCAGCAGCTCGACCGTTGCCGGGACAGGTTCAACCTACGAGCAGTACTTC
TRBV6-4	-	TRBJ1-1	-	CASSTSVNTEAFF	TGTGCCAGCAGTACCAGCGTTAACACTGAAGCTTTCTTT
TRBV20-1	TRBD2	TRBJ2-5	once	CSAREPSGRGKETQYF	TGCAGTGCTAGAGAACCGAGCGGGAGAGGCAAAGAGACCCAGTACTTC
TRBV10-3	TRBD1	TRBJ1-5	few	CAISRDRGYQPQHF	TGTGCCATCAGCCGGGACAGGGGATATCAGCCCCAGCATTTT
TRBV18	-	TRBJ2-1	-	CASSRLDSSLGDEQFF	TGTGCCAGCTCACGACTTGACAGTTCCCTAGGGGATGAGCAGTTCTTC
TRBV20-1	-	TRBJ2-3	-	CSAKKTDTQYF	TGCAGTGCAAAGAAGACAGATACGCAGTATTTT
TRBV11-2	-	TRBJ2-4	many	CASSLVQVNIQYF	TGTGCCAGCAGCTTAGTCCAAGTAAACATTCAGTACTTC
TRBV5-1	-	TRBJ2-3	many	CASSLERSTDTQYF	TGCGCCAGCAGCTTGGAGAGGAGCACAGATACGCAGTATTTT
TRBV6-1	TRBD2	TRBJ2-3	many	CASSEGGGTQYF	TGTGCCAGCAGTGAAGGGGGGGGTACGCAGTATTTT
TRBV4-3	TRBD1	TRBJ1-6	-	CASSQAGQINSPLHF	TGCGCCAGCAGCCAAGCGGGACAGATAAATTCACCCCTCCACTTT
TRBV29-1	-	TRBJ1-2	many	CSVVTGVYGYTF	TGCAGCGTTGTGACCGGGGTCTATGGCTACACCTTC
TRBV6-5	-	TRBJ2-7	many	CASSYSRTTYEQYF	TGTGCCAGCAGTTACTCGAGGACCACCTACGAGCAGTACTTC
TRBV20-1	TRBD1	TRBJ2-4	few	CSALWDRDNIQYF	TGCAGTGCTCTATGGGACAGGGATAACATTCAGTACTTC
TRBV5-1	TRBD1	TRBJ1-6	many	CASSFRDRATSPLHF	TGCGCCAGCAGCTTCCGGGACAGGGCCACTTCACCCCTCCACTTT
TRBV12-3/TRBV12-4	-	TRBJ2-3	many	CASTSLDTQYF	TGTGCCAGCACGTCCTTAGATACGCAGTATTTT
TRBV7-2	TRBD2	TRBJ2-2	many	CASSLRTSAVPGELFF	TGTGCCAGCAGCCTGCGGACTAGCGCTGTTCCAGGGGAGCTGTTTTTT
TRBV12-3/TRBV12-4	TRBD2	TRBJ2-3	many	CASRDERGSTDTQYF	TGTGCCAGCAGGGACGAGCGGGGTAGCACAGATACGCAGTATTTT
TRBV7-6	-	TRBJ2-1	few	CASSAGLSGFSYNEQFF	TGTGCCAGCAGTGCCGGGCTCTCCGGCTTCTCCTACAATGAGCAGTTCTTC
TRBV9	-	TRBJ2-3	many	CASSVSVASTDTQYF	TGTGCCAGCAGCGTATCGGTAGCATCCACAGATACGCAGTATTTT
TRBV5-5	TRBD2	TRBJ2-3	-	CASSLPGLASSTDTRYF	TGTGCCAGCAGCTTACCGGGACTAGCGTCTAGCACAGATACGCGGTATTTT
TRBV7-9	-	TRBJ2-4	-	CASSLMGVGKNIQYF	TGTGCCAGCAGCTTAATGGGTGTCGGCAAAAACATTCAGTACTTC
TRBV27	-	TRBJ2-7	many	CASSLSTASYEQYF	TGTGCCAGCAGTTTATCGACTGCCTCCTACGAGCAGTACTTC
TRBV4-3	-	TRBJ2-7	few	CASSQGEGNYEQYF	TGCGCCAGCAGCCAAGGAGAAGGTAACTACGAGCAGTACTTC
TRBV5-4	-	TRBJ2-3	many	CASSLREDTQYF	TGTGCCAGCAGCTTGCGAGAGGATACGCAGTATTTT
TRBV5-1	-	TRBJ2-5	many	CASSSAGVLQETQYF	TGCGCCAGCAGCTCGGCCGGAGTATTACAAGAGACCCAGTACTTC
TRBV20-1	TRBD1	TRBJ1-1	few	CSARRQGVRVRTEAFF	TGCAGTGCTAGACGACAGGGAGTGAGGGTGCGGACTGAAGCTTTCTTT
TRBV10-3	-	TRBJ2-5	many	CAISDLETQYF	TGTGCCATCAGTGACCTAGAGACCCAGTACTTC
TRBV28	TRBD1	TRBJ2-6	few	CASSVLTGSGANVLTF	TGTGCCAGCAGTGTTCTGACAGGGTCTGGGGCCAACGTCCTGACTTTC
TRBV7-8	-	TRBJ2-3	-	CASSWGRGRDTQYF	TGTGCCAGCAGCTGGGGGAGGGGGAGAGATACGCAGTATTTT
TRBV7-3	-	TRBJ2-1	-	CASSPWNGEQFF	TGTGCCAGCAGCCCGTGGAACGGGGAGCAGTTCTTC
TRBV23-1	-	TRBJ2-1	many	CASSYKAEQFF	TGCGCCAGCAGTTATAAGGCAGAGCAGTTCTTC
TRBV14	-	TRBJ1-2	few	CASSHDKNYGYTF	TGTGCCAGCAGCCATGACAAGAACTATGGCTACACCTTC
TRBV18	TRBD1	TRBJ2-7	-	CASSPPGQFAFEQYF	TGTGCCAGCTCACCCCCGGGACAGTTTGCTTTCGAGCAGTACTTC
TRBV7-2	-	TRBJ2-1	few	CASSLNRVDEQFF	TGTGCCAGCAGCTTAAATAGAGTAGATGAGCAGTTCTTC
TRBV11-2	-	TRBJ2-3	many	CASTPSTDTQYF	TGTGCCAGCACCCCGTCCACAGATACGCAGTATTTT
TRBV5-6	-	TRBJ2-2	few	CASSLLRGPGELFF	TGTGCCAGCAGCCTACTTCGGGGCCCCGGGGAGCTGTTTTTT
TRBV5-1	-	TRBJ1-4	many	CASSLAGEKLFF	TGCGCCAGCAGCTTGGCGGGTGAAAAACTGTTTTTT
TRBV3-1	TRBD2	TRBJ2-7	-	CASSQDIGGSPYEQYF	TGTGCCAGCAGCCAAGATATCGGCGGGAGCCCCTACGAGCAGTACTTC
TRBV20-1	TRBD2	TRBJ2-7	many	CSAKGLAGNHEQYF	TGCAGTGCCAAGGGACTAGCGGGAAACCACGAGCAGTACTTC
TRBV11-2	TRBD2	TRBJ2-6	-	CASSLDRRTSGNSGANVLTF	TGTGCCAGCAGCTTAGATCGTAGGACTAGCGGAAACTCTGGGGCCAACGTCCTGACTTTC
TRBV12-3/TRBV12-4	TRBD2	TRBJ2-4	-	CASSLKETSGRVLNIQYF	TGTGCCAGCAGTTTGAAGGAAACTAGCGGGAGAGTTCTAAACATTCAGTACTTC
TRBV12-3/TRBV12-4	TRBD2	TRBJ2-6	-	CASSLGTSGMSGANVLTF	TGTGCCAGCAGTTTAGGGACTAGCGGGATGTCTGGGGCCAACGTCCTGACTTTC
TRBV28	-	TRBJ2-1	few	CASSLVGQVYNEQFF	TGTGCCAGCAGTTTAGTGGGCCAGGTATACAATGAGCAGTTCTTC
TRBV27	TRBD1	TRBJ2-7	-	CASSPRAGTGYYEQYF	TGTGCCAGCAGTCCCCGGGCCGGGACAGGGTACTACGAGCAGTACTTC
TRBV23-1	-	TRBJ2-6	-	CASSPQDSFSGANVLTF	TGCGCCAGCAGCCCACAGGACTCTTTCTCTGGGGCCAACGTCCTGACTTTC
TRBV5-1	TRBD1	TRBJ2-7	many	CASSLGTGGFDEQYF	TGCGCCAGCAGCTTGGGGACAGGGGGCTTCGACGAGCAGTACTTC